Shown below are 8 T cell receptor beta chains from a single sample sequenced in a study of long-term antiretroviral therapy in people with HIV. Assay version v3.0 of immunoSEQ was used, and it was run at survey level. The repertoire was sequenced with immunoSEQ multiplex PCR; TCRdb's copy has only in-frame clones and lacks some. Of 14,000 or so clones in the sample, nearly 90% were seen once. The sequencing used unsorted PBMCs, collected 6.2 years after starting antiretroviral therapy. These receptors originate from a man aged 35 to 55 with HIV.

The chain is built from TRBV9 and TRBJ2-1; D call uncertain. Trimming shortened V by 4 bases and J by 8 bases, and 10 bases separated the two germline ends. The germline V gene has CDR1 SGDLS and CDR2 YYNGEE. The CDR3 is 12 residues long. This CDR3 reads CASSPRGDEQFF. The DNA for the CDR3 is TGTGCCAGCAGCCCGCGAGGCGATGAGCAGTTCTTC.

This chain uses TRBV11-2 with TRBJ2-7; a possible D gene is TRBD2 (5 bases). Deletions cut 2 bases from V and 10 bases from J, with 9 bases between. Germline assignment: CDR1 SGHAT and CDR2 FQNNGV. CDR3 size: 11 residues. CDR3 in amino acids: CASSLRRGQYF. For the CDR3, the DNA is TGTGCCAGCAGCTTACGCCGGGGACAGTACTTC.

This clone was seen once. This chain uses TRBV28 with TRBJ2-7; D is perhaps TRBD2 (7 bases). The CDR3 extends over 16 amino acids. Germline V CDR1 and CDR2: MDHEN, SYDVKM. V dropped 5 bases and J dropped 5 bases, with 22 bases sitting between them. The CDR3 here is CASSPYRAGEGDEQYF. The CDR3 nucleotides are TGTGCCAGCAGTCCCTATAGGGCAGGGGAGGGCGACGAGCAGTACTTC.

V is TRBV7-2 and J is TRBJ2-3, with TRBD2 matching 10 bases. The germline V gene encodes CDR1 SGHTA and CDR2 FQGNSA. Trimming at V came to 3 bases and at J to 3 bases, leaving 3 bases not matched to a gene. The CDR3 sequence is 15 residues long. The CDR3 region has the DNA TGTGCCAGCAGCTTCCGAGCGGGAGGGACAGATACGCAGTATTTT. This encodes CASSFRAGGTDTQYF.

The J gene is TRBJ2-3, the V gene TRBV19, with D possibly matching TRBD1 (5 bases). Germline CDR1 and CDR2: LNHDA and SQIVND (reference sequence). CDR3 size: 15 residues. V lost 1 base and J lost 5, with 13 bases in between. CDR3 sequence: CASSIGTYRGDTQYF. DNA for the CDR3: TGTGCCAGTAGTATAGGCACTTATAGGGGAGATACGCAGTATTTT.

The genes are TRBV7-8 and TRBJ2-3; D is undetermined. The length of the CDR3 is 18 residues. Between the trimmed V and J ends, which lost 3 bases and 0 bases, there was a span of 19 bases. Germline-derived CDR1 and CDR2 are SGHVS and FQNEAQ. The CDR3 protein is CASSFTDSPLISTDTQYF. The CDR3 DNA reads TGTGCCAGCAGCTTTACCGATTCCCCCCTGATTAGCACAGATACGCAGTATTTT. Using reference TRBV7-8 and TRBJ2-3 for the parts outside the CDR3, the full variable domain is GAGVSQSPRYKVAKRGQDVALRCDPISGHVSLFWYQQALGQGPEFLTYFQNEAQLDKSGLPSDRFFAERPEGSVSTLKIQRTQQEDSAVYLCASSFTDSPLISTDTQYFGPGTRLTVL.

The V call is TRBV7-6, the J call TRBJ2-2; 8 bases line up with TRBD2. Germline V gene sequence: CDR1 SGHVS, CDR2 FNYEAQ. The CDR3 totals 14 residues. In DNA, the CDR3 is TGTGCAAGCGGGGGACTAGAGAACACCGGGGAGCTGTTTTTT. Its protein is CASGGLENTGELFF.

This chain uses TRBV6-1 with TRBJ2-7, with 7 bases matching TRBD2. Trimming removed 8 bases from V and 1 base from J; junction bases left unmatched: 2. CDR3 length equals 12 residues. CDR1 and CDR2 from the germline V gene are MNHNS and SASEGT. The CDR3 region has the DNA TGTGCCAGCGGGGGGGTGTCCTACGAGCAGTACTTC. Translated: CASGGVSYEQYF.